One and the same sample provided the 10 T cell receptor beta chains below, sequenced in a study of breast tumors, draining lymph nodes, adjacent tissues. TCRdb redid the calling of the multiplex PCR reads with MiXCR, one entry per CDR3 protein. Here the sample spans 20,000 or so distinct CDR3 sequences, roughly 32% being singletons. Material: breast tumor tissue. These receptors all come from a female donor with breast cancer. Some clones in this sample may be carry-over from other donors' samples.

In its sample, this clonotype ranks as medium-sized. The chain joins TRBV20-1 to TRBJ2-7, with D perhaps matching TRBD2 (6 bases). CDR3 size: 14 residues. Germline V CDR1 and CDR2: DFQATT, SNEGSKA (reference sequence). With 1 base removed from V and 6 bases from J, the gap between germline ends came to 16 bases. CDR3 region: CSARVGSLRLEQYF. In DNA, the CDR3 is TGCAGTGCTAGAGTCGGGAGTCTGCGGCTCGAGCAGTACTTC.

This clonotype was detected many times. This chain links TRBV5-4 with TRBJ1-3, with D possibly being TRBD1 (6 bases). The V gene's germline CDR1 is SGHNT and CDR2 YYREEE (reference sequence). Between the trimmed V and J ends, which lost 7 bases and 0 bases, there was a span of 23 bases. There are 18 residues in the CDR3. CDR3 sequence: CASHSLVSRDISGNTIYF. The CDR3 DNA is TGTGCCAGCCACAGCTTGGTATCACGGGACATCTCTGGAAACACCATATATTTT.

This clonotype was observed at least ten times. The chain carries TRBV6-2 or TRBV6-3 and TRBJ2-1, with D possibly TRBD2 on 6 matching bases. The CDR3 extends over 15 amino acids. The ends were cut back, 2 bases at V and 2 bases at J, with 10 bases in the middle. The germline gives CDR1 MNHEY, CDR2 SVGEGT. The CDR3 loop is CASSYGGATYNEQFF. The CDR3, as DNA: TGTGCCAGCAGTTACGGCGGGGCAACCTACAATGAGCAGTTCTTC.

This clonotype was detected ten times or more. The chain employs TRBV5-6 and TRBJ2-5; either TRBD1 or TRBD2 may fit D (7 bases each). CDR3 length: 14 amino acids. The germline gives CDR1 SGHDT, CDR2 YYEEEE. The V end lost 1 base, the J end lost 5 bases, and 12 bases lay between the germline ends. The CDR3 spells CASSLFQGGETQYF. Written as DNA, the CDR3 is TGTGCCAGCAGCTTGTTTCAGGGGGGGGAGACCCAGTACTTC.

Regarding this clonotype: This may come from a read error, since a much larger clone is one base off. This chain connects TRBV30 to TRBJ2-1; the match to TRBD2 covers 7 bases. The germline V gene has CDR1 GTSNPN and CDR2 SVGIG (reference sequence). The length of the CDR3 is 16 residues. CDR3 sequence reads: CAWSRVAGPSYNKQFF. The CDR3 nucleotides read TGTGCCTGGAGTAGGGTAGCGGGTCCCTCCTACAATAAGCAGTTCTTC.

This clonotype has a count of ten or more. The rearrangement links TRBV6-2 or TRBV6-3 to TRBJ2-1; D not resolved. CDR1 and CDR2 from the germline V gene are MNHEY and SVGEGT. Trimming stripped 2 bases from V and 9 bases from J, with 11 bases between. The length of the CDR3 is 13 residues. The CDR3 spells CASSYIFFREQFF. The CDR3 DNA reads TGTGCCAGCAGTTACATTTTTTTTCGTGAGCAGTTCTTC.

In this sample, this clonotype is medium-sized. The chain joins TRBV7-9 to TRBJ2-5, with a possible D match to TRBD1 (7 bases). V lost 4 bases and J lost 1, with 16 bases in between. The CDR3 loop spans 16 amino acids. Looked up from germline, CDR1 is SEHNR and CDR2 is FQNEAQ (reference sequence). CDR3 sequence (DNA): TGTGCCAGCAGCTCCATGGAGGGGGCCACCCAAGAGACCCAGTACTTC. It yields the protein CASSSMEGATQETQYF.

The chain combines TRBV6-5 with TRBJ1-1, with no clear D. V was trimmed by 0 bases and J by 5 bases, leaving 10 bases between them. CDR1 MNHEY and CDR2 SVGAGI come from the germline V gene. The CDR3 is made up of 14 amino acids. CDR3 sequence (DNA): TGTGCCAGCAGTTACTCGCCCAGTGGGACTGAAGCTTTCTTT. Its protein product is CASSYSPSGTEAFF.

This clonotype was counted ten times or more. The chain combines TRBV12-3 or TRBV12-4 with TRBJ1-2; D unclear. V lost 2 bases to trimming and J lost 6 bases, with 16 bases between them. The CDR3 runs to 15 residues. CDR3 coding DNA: TGTGCCAGCAGTTTAAGTACACGTCTCAGGCATGGCTACACCTTC. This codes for CASSLSTRLRHGYTF.

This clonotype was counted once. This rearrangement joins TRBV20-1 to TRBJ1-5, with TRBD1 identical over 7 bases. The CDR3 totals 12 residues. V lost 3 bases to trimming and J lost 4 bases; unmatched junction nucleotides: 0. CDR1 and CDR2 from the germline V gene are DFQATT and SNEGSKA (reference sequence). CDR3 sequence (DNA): TGCAGTGCTAGGACAGGGAATCAGCCCCAGCATTTT. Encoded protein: CSARTGNQPQHF.